This record covers a single TCR beta chain. Its specificity is unknown. The record originates from a study of T-cell reconstitution after alpha-beta-depleted transplantation in children. Unique molecular identifiers were used to barcode this TCRbeta library. TCRdb fed the PCR reads into MiXCR, producing one record per CDR3 protein. The data show about a million distinct CDR3 sequences, about 29% seen once. This CDR3 is 13 amino acids long. The germline V gene encodes CDR1 KGHDR and CDR2 SFDVKD. The V end was cut by 4 bases, the J end by 6 bases, with 11 bases between. Study results and caveats: Several patients had high TCRbeta diversity at day 60; it came from surviving recipient T cells and thymic progenitors. By one year post-transplant, T-cell counts and diversity largely arose from T cells that were newly produced.

This sequence was found in a boy under three years old who had a stem cell transplant for SCID, so the T cells may come from the graft donor. The specimen comprised PBMCs, mostly from graft donor cells, sampled 360 days after TCRalphabeta/CD19-depleted stem cell transplant. V is TRBV24-1 and J is TRBJ1-2, with no clear D. CDR3 bases: TGTGCCACCAGTGACGGACTGCCGAATGGCTACACCTTC. It translates to CATSDGLPNGYTF.